The clone carrying this TCR beta chain was observed many times. The sample is drawn from a study of CD8 T cells in ankylosing spondylitis. The CDR3 is 12 amino acids. Trimming cost V 4 bases and J 10 bases, with 13 bases left between them. Germline V gene sequence: CDR1 SEHNR, CDR2 FQNEAQ (reference sequence). Quantitative barcoded 5'-RACE was used to prepare TCR beta libraries. TCRdb ran MiXCR on the 5' RACE reads and lists one entry per CDR3 protein. This sample has more than 100,000 distinct CDR3 sequences, with around 10% found just once. The sample taken for sequencing was blood, either unsorted or a sorted T cell fraction (not recorded which). The chain carries TRBV7-9 and TRBJ1-1; D not resolved. The receptor was derived from a female donor with ankylosing spondylitis or in good health (not recorded which). The CDR3: CASSWITTGAFF. CDR3 nucleotide sequence: TGTGCCAGCAGCTGGATCACAACCGGAGCTTTCTTT.